This T cell receptor (beta chain) emerged from a study of T cells in localized non-small cell lung cancer. Sequencing was performed with immunoSEQ multiplex PCR; in TCRdb, only in-frame clones are kept and a portion is missing. The sample consists of 25,000 to 35,000 clones, around 77% of them appearing once. The TCR was taken from a male donor aged 60 or over with stage III squamous cell lung carcinoma. This sample comprised peripheral blood, obtained before any cancer treatment.

The CDR3 DNA follows: TGTGCCAGCAGCAACGGGAGGGGGCAGGCTGAAGCTTTCTTT. Protein product: CASSNGRGQAEAFF. The rearrangement links TRBV6-9 to TRBJ1-1, with 7 bases aligning to TRBD1. The CDR3 is 14 residues long. With V trimmed by 6 bases and J by 6 bases, 10 bases remained unmatched. Germline CDR1 is MNHGY and CDR2 is SVAAGI.